One and the same sample provided the 2 T cell receptor beta chains below, sequenced in a study of blood T cells in healthy people across ages. Sample-barcoded 5' priming and a J-beta primer mix drove a second PCR of about 6 to 12 cycles. TCRdb re-called the 5' RACE reads with MiXCR, one entry per CDR3 protein. The table includes about 760,000 distinct CDR3 sequences, roughly 50% detected once. Sample: blood. These receptors were collected from a man in his forties or fifties in good health.

The CDR3 nucleotides are TGTGCCAGCCGAAATCCTAGCGGGGGGGCTTCCGATACGCAGTATTTT. Translating it yields CASRNPSGGASDTQYF. The chain is built from TRBV6-5 and TRBJ2-3; 12 positions agree with TRBD2. V dropped 8 bases and J dropped 6; count of bases not matched to a gene: 12. Germline CDR1 MNHEY, CDR2 SVGAGI. CDR3 size: 16 residues.

The table lists this clonotype with a count of one. V usage is TRBV12-3 or TRBV12-4 and J usage is TRBJ2-7; no definite D call. Trimming removed 1 base from V and 10 bases from J, with 11 bases in between. This CDR3 is built from 12 residues. CDR3 region: CASSLEAPNQYF. CDR3 DNA sequence: TGTGCCAGCAGTTTAGAGGCCCCAAACCAGTACTTC.